This TCR beta chain comes out of a study of CD4 T cells in relation to SARS-CoV-2 and coronaviruses. At the level of the study: TCR beta CDR3s were sequenced after approximately 9-day antigen culture of PBMCs. The restricting HLA molecule for shared crossreactive spike epitopes was mapped. Findings and caveats of the study: Monoreactive clones expanded significantly more to SARS-CoV-2 than crossreactive clones did.

The germline V and J ends were trimmed by 0 bases and 1 base, with 12 bases remaining between them. The CDR3 consists of 16 residues. CDR1 MDHEN and CDR2 SYDVKM come from the germline V gene. Regarding this clone: Its antigen is unknown.

The unexposed donors gave CD4+ T cells in about 2011-2018, prior to COVID-19. Isolation of CD4+ T cells took place after approximately 10 days in culture. Cells permitting, SARS-CoV-2 S/N and four cold-coronavirus spikes were tested on unexposed-donor CD4+ T cells. Data came from immunoSEQ multiplex PCR; TCRdb stores just in-frame clones and leaves some out. The data contain tens of thousands of clones, more than 60% of them singletons. The genes are TRBV28 and TRBJ1-1, with D perhaps TRBD1 (6 bases). Sequenced input: CD4+ T cells from PBMCs, cultured in vitro. The source of this sequence is a human donor in good health. CDR3 coding DNA: TGTGCCAGCAGTTTATGGCCGGGGGCCCAGAACACTGAAGCTTTCTTT. It specifies CASSLWPGAQNTEAFF.